The clone carrying this T cell receptor beta chain was observed a handful of times. Its target is not known. The CDR3 covers 16 residues. The germline CDR1 and CDR2 sequences are SGDLS and YYNGEE. V was clipped by 3 bases and J by 2 bases; unmatched bases: 9. The whole isolated RNA underwent reverse transcription, so sequencing captured expressed TCRB transcripts. The repertoire was sequenced with immunoSEQ multiplex PCR; TCRdb's copy has only in-frame clones and lacks some. The repertoire holds 600,000 to 650,000 clones, with 15% as singletons. This record comes from a study of beta chain features in type 1 diabetes. Notes on the study in general: cDNA sequencing could over-represent cells with high TCR expression.

The chain recombines TRBV9 with TRBJ2-5; 8 bases fit TRBD1. The sequenced sample consisted of naive CD4+ T cells from blood. The origin of this receptor is a man younger than 35 in good health. This CDR3 reads CASSAGQGPLQETQYF. CDR3 nucleotide sequence: TGTGCCAGCAGCGCCGGACAGGGCCCCCTTCAAGAGACCCAGTACTTC.